These 30 T cell receptor beta chains were sequenced from one sample in a study of cytomegalovirus exposure and HLA in healthy donors. The PCR made use of 60 Vbeta and 13 Jbeta primers. The assay was immunoSEQ multiplex PCR, and TCRdb's table has in-frame clones only and misses some. The sample holds under 200,000 clones, over 75% seen once. The material sequenced was PBMCs. The receptors derive from a woman aged 18 to 35 in good health and CMV-seronegative.

The rearrangement joins TRBV7-3 to TRBJ1-1; 9 bases align to TRBD1. CDR1 and CDR2 from the germline V gene are SGHTA and FQGTGA. V dropped 6 bases and J dropped 5; count of bases not matched to a gene: 7. The CDR3 sequence is 14 residues long. CDR3 DNA sequence: TGTGCCAGCAGTCAAACAGGGGGCCGAACTGAAGCTTTCTTT. Amino acids: CASSQTGGRTEAFF.

Details on this clone: At one end the junction does not follow the germline gene, possibly because of a read error. The chain links TRBV7-9 to TRBJ2-3; the match to TRBD2 covers 9 bases. The germline V gene encodes CDR1 SEHNR and CDR2 FQNEAQ (reference sequence). The CDR3 has 17 residues. The CDR3 nucleotides read TGTGCCAGCAGTTTAGGGCTAGCGGGGATCCGTACAGATACGCAGTATTTT. Translating gives CASSLGLAGIRTDTQYF. Drawing the rest from reference TRBV7-9 and TRBJ2-3, the complete variable domain is DTGVSQNPRHKITKRGQNVTFRCDPISEHNRLYWYRQTLGQGPEFLTYFQNEAQLEKSRLLSDRFSAERPKGSFSTLEIQRTEQGDSAMYLCASSLGLAGIRTDTQYFGPGTRLTVL.

CDR3 amino acids: CASSIRLAGEVPYEQYF. The CDR3 bases are TGTGCCAGTAGTATCCGACTAGCGGGAGAGGTGCCCTACGAGCAGTACTTC. The chain joins TRBV19 to TRBJ2-7, with 12 bases aligning to TRBD2. The CDR3 runs to 17 residues. V lost 3 bases and J lost 2; bases outside the gene matches: 8. Germline values: CDR1 LNHDA, CDR2 SQIVND (reference sequence).

This chain connects TRBV28 to TRBJ2-3, with 8 bases matching TRBD2. CDR1 MDHEN and CDR2 SYDVKM come from the germline V gene. Trimming at V came to 6 bases and at J to 0 bases, leaving 5 bases not matched to a gene. CDR3 length: 15 residues. CDR3: CASRYGLASTDTQYF. CDR3 in DNA: TGTGCCAGCAGGTACGGACTAGCTAGCACAGATACGCAGTATTTT.

This clone showed up just once. The J gene is TRBJ1-4, the V gene TRBV5-6; D is undetermined. In germline, CDR1 is SGHDT, CDR2 YYEEEE. This CDR3 is built from 14 residues. V lost 3 bases and J 4 bases, leaving 10 bases between the germline ends. The CDR3 here is CASSSGRGNEKLFF. The CDR3 region has the DNA TGTGCCAGCAGCTCCGGACGGGGTAATGAAAAACTGTTTTTT.

This clone was counted only a few times. The V gene is TRBV6-1, the J gene TRBJ2-1; TRBD2 agrees at 9 bases. V was clipped by 6 bases and J by 10 bases; unmatched bases: 13. Germline CDR1 MNHNS, CDR2 SASEGT. CDR3 length equals 15 residues. In DNA form, the CDR3 reads TGTGCCAGCAGAACGCCTAGCGGGGACCCGGGGGAGCAGTTCTTC. Its protein is CASRTPSGDPGEQFF.

This clone was detected only once. This chain joins TRBV28 and TRBJ2-2; a possible D gene is TRBD2 (6 bases). Trimming removed 6 bases from V and 6 bases from J, with 11 bases in between. The CDR3 length is 13 residues. The germline CDR1 and CDR2 sequences are MDHEN and SYDVKM. CDR3 sequence reads: CASRWGEPGELFF. The DNA for the CDR3 is TGTGCCAGCAGGTGGGGGGAGCCCGGGGAGCTGTTTTTT.

The rearrangement links TRBV7-7 to TRBJ2-1, with D possibly being TRBD2 (5 bases). The CDR3 is 13 residues long. Between the trimmed V and J ends, which lost 8 bases and 9 bases, there was a span of 17 bases. Germline V lookup: CDR1 SSHAT, CDR2 FNYEAQ (reference sequence). Written as DNA, the CDR3 is TGTGCCAGCGGAACGGGGTTGGTTGGTGAGCAGTTCTTC. This encodes CASGTGLVGEQFF. The entire variable domain, with the rest obtained from reference TRBV7-7 and TRBJ2-1, is as follows: GAGVSQSPRYKVTKRGQDVTLRCDPISSHATLYWYQQALGQGPEFLTYFNYEAQPDKSGLPSDRFSAERPEGSISTLTIQRTEQRDSAMYRCASGTGLVGEQFFGPGTRLTVL.

V usage is TRBV5-4 and J usage is TRBJ1-2, with TRBD1 matching 10 bases. This CDR3 is 15 amino acids long. The ends lost 5 bases at V and 1 base at J; junction bases unmatched: 5. Germline loops: CDR1 SGHNT, CDR2 YYREEE (reference sequence). The CDR3 region is CASRTGQGDNYGYTF. The DNA for the CDR3 is TGTGCCAGCAGAACAGGACAGGGGGATAACTATGGCTACACCTTC.

V is TRBV12-5 and J is TRBJ1-1; perhaps TRBD1 as D (5 bases). The CDR3 runs to 12 residues. The V gene lost 8 bases and the J gene lost 8 bases, with 15 bases spanning the gap. CDR1 is LGHNT and CDR2 is FRNRAP in the germline V gene. The chain's CDR3 is CASQALRGEAFF. In DNA form, the CDR3 reads TGTGCTAGTCAGGCTTTGCGGGGGGAAGCTTTCTTT.

The chain is built from TRBV6-5 and TRBJ2-3; 7 bases line up with TRBD2. CDR1 MNHEY and CDR2 SVGAGI come from the germline V gene. This CDR3 is built from 15 residues. The J segment lost 3 bases and the V segment lost 0 bases, leaving 3 bases of the junction unmatched. The CDR3 loop is CASSYSGGRTDTQYF. DNA for the CDR3: TGTGCCAGCAGTTACTCGGGGGGGAGGACAGATACGCAGTATTTT.

This clone was counted between two and nine times. CDR3 residues: CASSLMTHTEAFF. CDR3 coding DNA: TGTGCCAGCAGCTTAATGACACATACTGAAGCTTTCTTT. This sequence joins TRBV7-3 and TRBJ1-1; D is unresolved. The CDR3 covers 13 residues. V shed 1 base and J shed 5 bases, with 8 bases lying between them. Germline CDR1 is SGHTA and CDR2 is FQGTGA.

The rearrangement joins TRBV19 to TRBJ1-5; a weak D match, TRBD1 (5 bases). The germline CDR1 and CDR2 sequences are LNHDA and SQIVND (reference sequence). The CDR3 sequence is 15 residues long. The V and J ends lost 5 bases and 4 bases respectively, with 15 bases between them. The CDR3 DNA is TGTGCCAGTAGTGGGGGGGTTGGGATTAATCAGCCCCAGCATTTT. It encodes CASSGGVGINQPQHF.

The chain recombines TRBV7-9 with TRBJ1-5; D not resolved. Trimming cost V 4 bases and J 4 bases, with 8 bases left between them. There are 13 residues in the CDR3. Germline CDR1 is SEHNR and CDR2 is FQNEAQ (reference sequence). The CDR3 DNA is TGTGCCAGCAGCTCCGAGCCAAATCAGCCCCAGCATTTT. It is translated as CASSSEPNQPQHF.

On this clone: At one of its ends the junction is not consistent with the germline gene, which may arise from a read error. The J gene is TRBJ2-7, the V gene TRBV11-2, with a tentative D call TRBD1 (6 bases). The germline V gene encodes CDR1 SGHAT and CDR2 FQNNGV. The CDR3 runs 16 residues. CDR3 coding DNA: TGTGCCAGCCGCTTAGGGGGAGTCGCTGGGCTTTACGAGCAGTACTTC. Its translation: CASRLGGVAGLYEQYF.

The chain employs TRBV5-1 and TRBJ2-1; TRBD2 aligns across 12 bases. Trimming cost V 3 bases and J 5 bases; bases outside gene matches: 3. The germline CDR1 and CDR2 sequences are SGHRS and YFSETQ. This CDR3 spans 15 amino acids. The CDR3 here is CASSWTSGVNNEQFF. CDR3 nucleotide sequence: TGCGCCAGCAGCTGGACTAGCGGGGTCAACAATGAGCAGTTCTTC.

This clone has more than one count but fewer than ten. This chain joins TRBV25-1 and TRBJ1-6; D is undetermined. The CDR3 has 12 amino acids. The V and J ends lost 3 bases and 8 bases respectively, with 5 bases between them. CDR1 is MGHDK, CDR2 SYGVNS, per germline. The DNA for the CDR3 is TGTGCCAGCAGTGAGACTTATTCACCCCTCCACTTT. It specifies CASSETYSPLHF.

The chain links TRBV7-9 to TRBJ2-7; D ambiguous. Trimming stripped 2 bases from V and 3 bases from J, with 5 bases between. The CDR3 runs 12 residues. Per the germline V gene, CDR1 is SEHNR and CDR2 is FQNEAQ (reference sequence). In nucleotides, the CDR3 is TGTGCCAGCAGCTTACAGGACTACGAGCAGTACTTC. The encoded protein is CASSLQDYEQYF.

This clone is a singleton in its sample. This sequence joins TRBV7-6 and TRBJ2-2; 10 bases map to TRBD2. The length of the CDR3 is 16 residues. Trimming at V came to 1 base and at J to 5 bases, leaving 4 bases not matched to a gene. Per the germline V gene, CDR1 is SGHVS and CDR2 is FNYEAQ. The CDR3 reads CASSLVSGGVTGELFF. CDR3 sequence (DNA): TGTGCCAGCAGCTTAGTGAGCGGGGGGGTTACCGGGGAGCTGTTTTTT.

A word on this clone: One end of the junction does not line up with germline, which may come from a read error. The rearrangement joins TRBV7-9 to TRBJ2-5; no reliable D call. The CDR3 runs 12 residues. Germline CDR1 reads SEHNR; CDR2 reads FQNEAQ (reference sequence). CDR3 sequence reads: CSSSPVYETQYF. CDR3 DNA: TGTTCCAGCAGCCCCGTATATGAGACCCAGTACTTC.

The V and J genes are TRBV21-1 and TRBJ2-7; no DNA check was done on the table's D call, TRBD1. TRBV21-1 constitutes a pseudogene. The CDR3 is made up of 16 amino acids. The CDR3 spells CASSKSDPRGSYEQYF. CDR3 sequence (DNA): TGTGCCAGCAGCAAATCGGACCCCAGGGGATCCTACGAGCAGTACTTC.

This clone has only one observation. This rearrangement joins TRBV5-4 to TRBJ2-2; 7 nucleotides agree with TRBD1. The V gene end was trimmed by 3 bases and the J gene end by 6 bases; junction bases not matched to a gene: 2. The germline V gene encodes CDR1 SGHNT and CDR2 YYREEE (reference sequence). This CDR3 region has 13 residues. In DNA, the CDR3 is TGTGCCAGCAGCTACAGGGGTGCCGGGGAGCTGTTTTTT. It is translated as CASSYRGAGELFF.

The V gene is TRBV15, the J gene TRBJ1-3, with D hard to call. Germline lookup yields CDR1 LNHNV and CDR2 YYDKDF (reference sequence). The CDR3 is 14 residues long. Trimming left V 1 base short and J 1 base short, with 5 bases between. The chain's CDR3 is CATSRAGSGNTIYF. The CDR3 nucleotides are TGTGCCACCAGCAGAGCAGGTTCTGGAAACACCATATATTTT.

This sequence joins TRBV4-2 and TRBJ2-2, with D possibly TRBD1 on 5 matching bases. V lost 4 bases and J lost 6, with 15 bases in between. Germline loops: CDR1 LGHNA, CDR2 YNFKEQ. The CDR3 is made up of 15 amino acids. CDR3 region: CASSPRVSAPGELFF. As DNA, the CDR3 is TGTGCCAGCAGCCCCAGGGTGTCGGCGCCCGGGGAGCTGTTTTTT.

V is TRBV30 and J is TRBJ2-1; 11 bases are a match to TRBD2. The CDR3 length is 16 residues. Germline CDR1 is GTSNPN and CDR2 is SVGIG (reference sequence). The trim removed 4 bases at V and 5 bases at J, leaving 10 bases unmatched. CDR3 sequence reads: CAWKAATSGRHNEQFF. The CDR3 DNA reads as TGTGCCTGGAAAGCCGCTACTAGCGGGAGACACAATGAGCAGTTCTTC.

The chain employs TRBV5-1 and TRBJ1-5, with 7 nucleotides matching TRBD1. The CDR3 has 16 amino acids. Germline CDR1 is SGHRS and CDR2 is YFSETQ. V lost 5 bases and J lost 4; bases outside the gene matches: 12. The CDR3 region is CASRPGTDLLNQPQHF. CDR3 coding DNA: TGCGCCAGCAGGCCCGGGACAGATCTTTTAAATCAGCCCCAGCATTTT.

The J gene is TRBJ1-5, the V gene TRBV6-1, with 7 bases lining up with TRBD1. V was pared by 4 bases and J by 3 bases, with 3 bases of the junction left unmatched. The CDR3 extends over 14 amino acids. Germline-derived CDR1 and CDR2 are MNHNS and SASEGT. The CDR3 DNA reads TGTGCCAGCAGTGTAACAGGGGACAATCAGCCCCAGCATTTT. Translation gives CASSVTGDNQPQHF.

The CDR3 here is CASSPGQGRTEAFF. In nucleotides, the CDR3 is TGCGCCAGCAGTCCGGGACAGGGCCGAACTGAAGCTTTCTTT. The chain links TRBV10-1 to TRBJ1-1; 9 nucleotides agree with TRBD1. CDR1 and CDR2 (germline): WNHNN, SYGVQD (reference sequence). The V gene end was trimmed by 5 bases and the J gene end by 5 bases; junction bases not matched to a gene: 6. The CDR3 loop spans 14 amino acids.

V gene TRBV4-1 combines with J gene TRBJ2-7; 8 bases fit TRBD2. Germline CDR1 reads MGHRA; CDR2 reads YSYEKL. The CDR3 runs 16 residues. J gave up 3 bases and V 1 base, and 8 bases lay outside the gene matches. CDR3 sequence reads: CASSQGPAAGDYEQYF. CDR3 DNA: TGCGCCAGCAGCCAAGGACCGGCAGCGGGGGACTACGAGCAGTACTTC.

This clone was picked up one time. Distinct nucleotide sequences in the sample also encode this CDR3. The V gene is TRBV7-9, the J gene TRBJ1-2; D gene uncertain. Between the trimmed V and J ends, which lost 5 bases and 1 base, there was a span of 8 bases. This CDR3 has 13 amino acids. Germline V gene lookup returns CDR1 SEHNR and CDR2 FQNEAQ (reference sequence). The CDR3 is CASSPGDNYGYTF. Here the CDR3 DNA reads TGTGCCAGCAGCCCCGGGGATAACTATGGCTACACCTTC. The variable domain in full, with the rest retrieved from reference TRBV7-9 and TRBJ1-2, is DTGVSQNPRHKITKRGQNVTFRCDPISEHNRLYWYRQTLGQGPEFLTYFQNEAQLEKSRLLSDRFSAERPKGSFSTLEIQRTEQGDSAMYLCASSPGDNYGYTFGSGTRLTVV.